This T cell receptor (beta chain) derives from a study of CD8 T cells in ankylosing spondylitis. This CDR3 region has 14 residues. CDR1 MDHEN and CDR2 SYDVKM come from the germline V gene. V was trimmed by 3 bases and J by 7 bases, leaving 13 bases between them. TCRdb re-derived calls from the 5' RACE reads in MiXCR, one entry per CDR3 protein. Seen here are a few hundred thousand distinct CDR3 sequences, 6.5% to 10% observed once, and the top ten hold about 14%. Regarding the study as a whole: Several of the motif variants were reported before in synovial fluid and blood from reactive arthritis. Seemingly characteristic of ankylosing spondylitis blood was a TCR beta motif consisting of eight highly homologous variants.

This clonotype has ten or more counts. Its specificity is not known. The TCR sequence derives from a male donor with ankylosing spondylitis. The chain recombines TRBV28 with TRBJ1-5, with D uncertain. Sequencing was performed on blood, either unsorted or a sorted T cell fraction (not recorded which). CDR3 in amino acids: CASSFRGSVQPQHF. In DNA, the CDR3 is TGTGCCAGCAGTTTTCGGGGATCGGTGCAGCCCCAGCATTTT.